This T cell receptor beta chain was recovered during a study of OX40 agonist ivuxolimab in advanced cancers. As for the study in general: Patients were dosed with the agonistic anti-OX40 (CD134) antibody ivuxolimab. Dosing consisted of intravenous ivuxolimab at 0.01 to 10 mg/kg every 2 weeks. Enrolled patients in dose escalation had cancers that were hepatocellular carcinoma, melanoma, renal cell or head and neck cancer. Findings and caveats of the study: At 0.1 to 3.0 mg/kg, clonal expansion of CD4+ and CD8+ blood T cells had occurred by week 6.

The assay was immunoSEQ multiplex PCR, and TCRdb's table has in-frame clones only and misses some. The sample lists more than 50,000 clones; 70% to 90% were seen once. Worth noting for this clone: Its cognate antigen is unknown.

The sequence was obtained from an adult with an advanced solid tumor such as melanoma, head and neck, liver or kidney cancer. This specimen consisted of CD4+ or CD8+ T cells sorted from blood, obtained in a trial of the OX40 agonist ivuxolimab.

CDR3 coding DNA: TGTGCCAGCAGTGAATACGACCAGTGGGATCGTCAGTACTTC. Encoded protein: CASSEYDQWDRQYF. The chain recombines TRBV25-1 with TRBJ2-7, with unresolved D. Germline V gene data show CDR1 as MGHDK and CDR2 as SYGVNS. The CDR3 length is 14 residues. Trimming removed 0 bases from V and 10 bases from J, with 16 bases in between.